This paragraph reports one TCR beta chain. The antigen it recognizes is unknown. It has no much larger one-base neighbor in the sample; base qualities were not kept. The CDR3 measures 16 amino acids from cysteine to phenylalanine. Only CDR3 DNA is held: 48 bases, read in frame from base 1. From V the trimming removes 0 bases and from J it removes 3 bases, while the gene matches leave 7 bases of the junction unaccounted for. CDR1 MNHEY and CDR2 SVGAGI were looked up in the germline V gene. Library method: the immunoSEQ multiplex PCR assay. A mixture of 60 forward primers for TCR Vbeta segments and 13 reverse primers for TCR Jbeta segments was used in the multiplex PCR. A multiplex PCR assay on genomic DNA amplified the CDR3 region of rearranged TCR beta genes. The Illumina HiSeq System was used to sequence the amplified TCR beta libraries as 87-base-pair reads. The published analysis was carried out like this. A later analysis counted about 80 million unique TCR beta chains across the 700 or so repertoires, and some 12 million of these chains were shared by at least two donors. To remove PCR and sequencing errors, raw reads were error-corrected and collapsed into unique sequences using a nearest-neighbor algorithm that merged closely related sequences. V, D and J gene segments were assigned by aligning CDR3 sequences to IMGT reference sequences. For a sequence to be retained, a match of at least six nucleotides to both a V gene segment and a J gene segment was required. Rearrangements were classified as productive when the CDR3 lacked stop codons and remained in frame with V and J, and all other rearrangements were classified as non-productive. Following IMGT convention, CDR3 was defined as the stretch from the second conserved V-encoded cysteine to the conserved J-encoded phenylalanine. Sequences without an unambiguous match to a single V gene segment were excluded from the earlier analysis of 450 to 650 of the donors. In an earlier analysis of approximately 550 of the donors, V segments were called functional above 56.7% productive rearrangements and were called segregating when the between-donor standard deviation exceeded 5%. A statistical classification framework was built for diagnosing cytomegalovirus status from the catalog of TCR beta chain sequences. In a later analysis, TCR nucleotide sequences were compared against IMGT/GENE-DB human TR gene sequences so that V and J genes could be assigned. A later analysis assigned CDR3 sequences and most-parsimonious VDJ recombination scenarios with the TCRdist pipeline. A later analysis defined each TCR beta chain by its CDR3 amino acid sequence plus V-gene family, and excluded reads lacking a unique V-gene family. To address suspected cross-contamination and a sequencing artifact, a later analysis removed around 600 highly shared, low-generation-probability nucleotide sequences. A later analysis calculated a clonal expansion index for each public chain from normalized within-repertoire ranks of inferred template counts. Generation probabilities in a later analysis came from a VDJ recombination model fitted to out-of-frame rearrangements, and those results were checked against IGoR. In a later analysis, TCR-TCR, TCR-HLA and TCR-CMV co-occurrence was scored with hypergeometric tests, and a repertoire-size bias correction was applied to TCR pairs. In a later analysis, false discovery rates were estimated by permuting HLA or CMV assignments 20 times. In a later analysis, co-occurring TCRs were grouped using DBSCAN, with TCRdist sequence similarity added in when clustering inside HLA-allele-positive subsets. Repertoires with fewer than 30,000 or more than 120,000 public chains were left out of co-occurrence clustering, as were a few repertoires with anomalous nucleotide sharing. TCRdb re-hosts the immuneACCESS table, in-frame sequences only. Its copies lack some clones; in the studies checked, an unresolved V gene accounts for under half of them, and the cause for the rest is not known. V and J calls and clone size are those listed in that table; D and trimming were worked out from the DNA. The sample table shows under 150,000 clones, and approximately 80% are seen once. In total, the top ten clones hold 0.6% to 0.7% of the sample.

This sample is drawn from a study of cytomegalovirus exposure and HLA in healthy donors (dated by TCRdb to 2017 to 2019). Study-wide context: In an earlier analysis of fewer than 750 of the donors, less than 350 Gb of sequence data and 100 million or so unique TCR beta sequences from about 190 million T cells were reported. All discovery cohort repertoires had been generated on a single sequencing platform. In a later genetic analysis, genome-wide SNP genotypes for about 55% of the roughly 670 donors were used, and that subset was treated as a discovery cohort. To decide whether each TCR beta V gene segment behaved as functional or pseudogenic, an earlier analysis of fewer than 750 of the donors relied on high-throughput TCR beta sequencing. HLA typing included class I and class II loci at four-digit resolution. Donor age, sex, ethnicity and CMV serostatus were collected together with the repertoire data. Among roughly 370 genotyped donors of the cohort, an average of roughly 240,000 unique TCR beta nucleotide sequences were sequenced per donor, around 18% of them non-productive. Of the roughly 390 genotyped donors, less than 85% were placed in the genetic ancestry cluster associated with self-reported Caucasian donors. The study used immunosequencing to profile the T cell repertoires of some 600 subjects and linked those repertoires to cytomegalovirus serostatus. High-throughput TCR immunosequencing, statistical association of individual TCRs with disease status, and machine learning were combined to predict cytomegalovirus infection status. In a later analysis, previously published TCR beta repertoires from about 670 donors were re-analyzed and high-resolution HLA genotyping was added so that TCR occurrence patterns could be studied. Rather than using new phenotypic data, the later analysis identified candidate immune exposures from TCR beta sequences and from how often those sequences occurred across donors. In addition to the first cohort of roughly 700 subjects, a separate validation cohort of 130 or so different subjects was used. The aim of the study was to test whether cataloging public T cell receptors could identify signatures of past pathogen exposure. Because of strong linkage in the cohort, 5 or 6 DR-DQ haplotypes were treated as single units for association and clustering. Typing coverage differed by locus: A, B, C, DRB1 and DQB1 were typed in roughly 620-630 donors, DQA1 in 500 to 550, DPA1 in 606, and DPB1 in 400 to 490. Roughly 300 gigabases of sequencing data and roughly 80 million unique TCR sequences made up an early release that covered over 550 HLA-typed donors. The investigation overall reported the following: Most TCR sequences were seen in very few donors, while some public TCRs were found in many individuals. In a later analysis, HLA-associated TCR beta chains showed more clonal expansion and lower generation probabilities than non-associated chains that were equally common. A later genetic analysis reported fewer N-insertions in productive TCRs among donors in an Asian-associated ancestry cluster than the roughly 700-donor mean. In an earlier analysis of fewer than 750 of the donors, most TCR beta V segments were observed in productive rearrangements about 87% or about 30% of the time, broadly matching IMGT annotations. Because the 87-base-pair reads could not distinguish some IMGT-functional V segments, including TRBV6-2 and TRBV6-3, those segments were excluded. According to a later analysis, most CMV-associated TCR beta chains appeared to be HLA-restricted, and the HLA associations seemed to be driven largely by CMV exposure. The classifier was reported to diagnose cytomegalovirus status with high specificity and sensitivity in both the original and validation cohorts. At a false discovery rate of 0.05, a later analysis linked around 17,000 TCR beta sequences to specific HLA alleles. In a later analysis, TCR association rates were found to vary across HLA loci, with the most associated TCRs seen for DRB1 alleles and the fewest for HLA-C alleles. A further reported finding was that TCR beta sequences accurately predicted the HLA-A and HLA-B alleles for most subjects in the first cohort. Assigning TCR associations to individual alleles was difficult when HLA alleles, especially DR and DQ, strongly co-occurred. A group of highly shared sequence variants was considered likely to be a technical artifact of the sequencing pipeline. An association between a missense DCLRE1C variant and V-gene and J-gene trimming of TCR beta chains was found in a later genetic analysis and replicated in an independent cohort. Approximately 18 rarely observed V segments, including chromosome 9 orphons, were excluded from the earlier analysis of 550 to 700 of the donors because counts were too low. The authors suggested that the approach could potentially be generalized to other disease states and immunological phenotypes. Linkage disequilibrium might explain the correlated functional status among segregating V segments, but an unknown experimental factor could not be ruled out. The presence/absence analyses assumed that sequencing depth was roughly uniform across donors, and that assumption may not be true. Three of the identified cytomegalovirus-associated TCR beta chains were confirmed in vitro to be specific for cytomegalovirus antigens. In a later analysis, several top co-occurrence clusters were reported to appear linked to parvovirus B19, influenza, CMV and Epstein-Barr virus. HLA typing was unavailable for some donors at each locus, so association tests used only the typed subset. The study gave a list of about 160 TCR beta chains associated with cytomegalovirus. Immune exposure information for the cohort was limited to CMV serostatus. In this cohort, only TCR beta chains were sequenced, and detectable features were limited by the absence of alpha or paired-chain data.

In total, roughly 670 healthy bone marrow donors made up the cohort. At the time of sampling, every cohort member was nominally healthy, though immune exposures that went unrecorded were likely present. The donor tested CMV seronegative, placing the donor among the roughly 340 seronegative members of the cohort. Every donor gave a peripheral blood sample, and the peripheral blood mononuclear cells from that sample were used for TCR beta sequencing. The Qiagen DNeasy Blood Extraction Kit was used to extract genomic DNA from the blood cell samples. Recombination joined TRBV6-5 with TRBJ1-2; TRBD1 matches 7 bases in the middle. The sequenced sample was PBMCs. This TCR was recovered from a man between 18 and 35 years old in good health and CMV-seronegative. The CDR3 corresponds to CASSYSGTGVYYGYTF. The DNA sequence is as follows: TGTGCCAGCAGTTACTCGGGAACAGGGGTATACTATGGCTACACCTTC.